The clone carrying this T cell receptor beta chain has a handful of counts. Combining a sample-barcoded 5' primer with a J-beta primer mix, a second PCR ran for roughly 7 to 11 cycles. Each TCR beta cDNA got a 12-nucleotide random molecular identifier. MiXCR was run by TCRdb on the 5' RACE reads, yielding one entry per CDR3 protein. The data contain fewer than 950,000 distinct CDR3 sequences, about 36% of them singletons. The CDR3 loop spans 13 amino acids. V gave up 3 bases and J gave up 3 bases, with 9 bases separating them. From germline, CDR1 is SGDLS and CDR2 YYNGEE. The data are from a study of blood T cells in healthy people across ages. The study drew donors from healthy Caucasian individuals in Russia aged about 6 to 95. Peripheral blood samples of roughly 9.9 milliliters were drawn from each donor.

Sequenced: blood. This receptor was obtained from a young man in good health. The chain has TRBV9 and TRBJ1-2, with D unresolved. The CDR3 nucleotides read TGTGCCAGCAGCGATCCAGGCCACTATGGCTACACCTTC. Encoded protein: CASSDPGHYGYTF.